This T cell receptor beta chain was documented in a study of blood T cell repertoires in COVID-19. This CDR3 has 16 residues. Germline values: CDR1 LNHDA, CDR2 SQIVND (reference sequence). V lost 4 bases and J 0 bases, leaving 13 bases between the germline ends. Here immunoSEQ multiplex PCR was the method, and the copy in TCRdb shows in-frame clones only, minus some. In the table there are about 200,000 clones, 70% to 90% of which are singletons. This receptor was identified in a man in his 60s with active or convalescent COVID-19. Sequencing was done on a sample of peripheral blood. The J gene is TRBJ1-3, the V gene TRBV19; TRBD1 might be the D (5 bases). The CDR3 DNA sequence: TGTGCCAGTAGTAGGTTGGAGGGGATCTCTGGAAACACCATATATTTT. The encoded protein is CASSRLEGISGNTIYF.